This is a list of T cell receptor beta chains from one sample in a study of naive and memory T cell subsets. From the UMI-ligation and nested PCR reads, TCRdb called clonotypes with MiXCR, one entry per CDR3 protein. Of under 150,000 distinct CDR3 sequences in the sample, over 15% were seen once. The sample taken for sequencing was naive CD4+ T cells from blood. The receptors stem from a human donor in good health. CDR3s include the opening cysteine and the closing phenylalanine or tryptophan. D genes are given only for firm matches. For some rows the clone size is stated as once, few or many, or as a class when expanded; others skip it.

TRBJ2-7,TRBV28,.,.,TGTGCCAGCAGTGGTCCCCCTTTTTACGAGCAGTACTTC,CASSGPPFYEQYF
TRBJ2-3,TRBV27,.,.,TGTGCCAGCAACGAAGAGGGGCTCGGGAATACGCAGTATTTT,CASNEEGLGNTQYF
TRBJ2-1,TRBV6-5,TRBD1,.,TGTGCCAGCAGACCCAACCAGGGGGCATGGAATGAGCAGTTCTTC,CASRPNQGAWNEQFF
TRBJ1-6,TRBV7-2,.,few,TGTGCCAGCAGCTTGGGCGCGCCCGATTCACCCCTCCACTTT,CASSLGAPDSPLHF
TRBJ2-1,TRBV7-9,.,.,TGTGCCAGCAGCTCCTTGGCCGTCGGGGCTAGCTCCTACAATGAGCAGTTCTTC,CASSSLAVGASSYNEQFF
TRBJ2-7,TRBV6-6,.,.,TGTGCCAGCAGTGAAGACCGGTACTACGAGCAGTACTTC,CASSEDRYYEQYF
TRBJ2-5,TRBV20-1,TRBD2,.,TGCAGTGCTAGGAGCCCGGGACTAGTATCAGAGACCCAGTACTTC,CSARSPGLVSETQYF
TRBJ1-1,TRBV5-1,.,few,TGCGCCAGCAGCTTGGTTGGGGGCCTCGGTGTGAACACTGAAGCTTTCTTT,CASSLVGGLGVNTEAFF
TRBJ2-1,TRBV28,TRBD2,few,TGTGCCAGCAGTTTGTTAGCGGGGAGCTCCTACAATGAGCAGTTCTTC,CASSLLAGSSYNEQFF
TRBJ1-4,TRBV7-8,TRBD1,.,TGTGCCAGCAGCCCACGACAGGGACCACGGGAAAAACTGTTTTTT,CASSPRQGPREKLFF